This section outlines one TCR beta chain sequence together with its context. No antigen is known for it. The data belong to a study of CD8 T cells in ankylosing spondylitis. The germline V gene has CDR1 MDHEN and CDR2 SYDVKM. This CDR3 is 15 amino acids long. V was pared by 7 bases and J by 1 base, with 17 bases between. Quantitative 5'-RACE with molecular barcodes generated TCR beta libraries. TCRdb processed the 5' RACE reads anew with MiXCR; each CDR3 protein has one entry. This table has 230,000 or so distinct CDR3 sequences, 20% to 30% appearing once. Study results and caveats: Characteristic, it appeared, of ankylosing spondylitis blood was a TCR beta motif of eight highly homologous variants. Those disease-linked clones were CD8+; they were also relatively rare in peripheral blood. Within matched ankylosing spondylitis synovial fluid, disease-linked clones were reportedly significantly enriched.

Material for sequencing was blood, either unsorted or a sorted T cell fraction (not recorded which). The source is a male donor with ankylosing spondylitis or in good health (not recorded which). The chain combines TRBV28 with TRBJ2-7, with no clear D. The CDR3 is CASTKGRQRSYEQYF. CDR3 sequence (DNA): TGTGCCAGCACCAAGGGAAGGCAGCGATCCTACGAGCAGTACTTC.